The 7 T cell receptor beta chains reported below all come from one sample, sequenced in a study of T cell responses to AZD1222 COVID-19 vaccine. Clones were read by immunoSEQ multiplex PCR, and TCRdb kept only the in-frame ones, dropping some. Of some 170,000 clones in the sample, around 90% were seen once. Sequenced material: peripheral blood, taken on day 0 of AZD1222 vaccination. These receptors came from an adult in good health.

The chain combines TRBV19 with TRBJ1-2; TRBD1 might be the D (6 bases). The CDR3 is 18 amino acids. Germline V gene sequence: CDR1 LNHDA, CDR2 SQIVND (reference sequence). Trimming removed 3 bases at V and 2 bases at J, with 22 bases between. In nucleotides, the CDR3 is TGTGCCAGTAGTATCTCCCGCGGGGGACATGCGGTAAACTATGGCTACACCTTC. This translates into CASSISRGGHAVNYGYTF.

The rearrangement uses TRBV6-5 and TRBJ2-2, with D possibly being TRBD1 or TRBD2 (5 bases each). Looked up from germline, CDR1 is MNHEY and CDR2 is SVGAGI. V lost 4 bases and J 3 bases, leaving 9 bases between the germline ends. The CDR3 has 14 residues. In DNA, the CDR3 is TGTGCCAGCAGTTGGCAGGGAGACACCGGGGAGCTGTTTTTT. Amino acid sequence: CASSWQGDTGELFF.

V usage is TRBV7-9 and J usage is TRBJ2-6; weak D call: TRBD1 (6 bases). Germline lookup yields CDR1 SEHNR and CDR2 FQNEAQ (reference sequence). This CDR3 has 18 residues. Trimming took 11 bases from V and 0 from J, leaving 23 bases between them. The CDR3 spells CALGRGSLADSGANVLTF. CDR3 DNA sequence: TGTGCCCTAGGTAGGGGGAGCCTAGCTGACTCTGGGGCCAACGTCCTGACTTTC.

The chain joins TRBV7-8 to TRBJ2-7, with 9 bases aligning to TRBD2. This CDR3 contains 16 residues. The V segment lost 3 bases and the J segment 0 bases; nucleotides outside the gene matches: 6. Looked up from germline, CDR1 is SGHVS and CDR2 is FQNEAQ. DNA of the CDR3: TGTGCCAGCAGCTTTAGCGGGGGAGCAAGCTCCTACGAGCAGTACGTC. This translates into CASSFSGGASSYEQYV.

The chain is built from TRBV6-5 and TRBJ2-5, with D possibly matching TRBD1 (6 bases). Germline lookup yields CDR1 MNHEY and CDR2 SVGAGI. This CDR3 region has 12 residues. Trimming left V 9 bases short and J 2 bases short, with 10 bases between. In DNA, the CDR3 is TGTGCCAGTTGGACAGAACAAGAGACCCAGTACTTC. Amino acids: CASWTEQETQYF.

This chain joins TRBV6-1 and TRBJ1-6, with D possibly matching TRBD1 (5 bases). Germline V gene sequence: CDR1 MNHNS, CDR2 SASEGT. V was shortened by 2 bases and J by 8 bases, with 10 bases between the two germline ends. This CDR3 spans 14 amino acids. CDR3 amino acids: CASSEPGRYSPLHF. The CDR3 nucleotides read TGTGCCAGCAGTGAACCAGGGAGGTATTCACCCCTCCACTTT.

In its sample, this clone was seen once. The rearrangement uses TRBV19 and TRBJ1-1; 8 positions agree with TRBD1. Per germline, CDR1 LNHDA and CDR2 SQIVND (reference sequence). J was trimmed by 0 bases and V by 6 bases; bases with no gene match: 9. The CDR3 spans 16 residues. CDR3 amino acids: CASSVRGQGMNTEAFF. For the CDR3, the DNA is TGTGCCAGTAGCGTCAGGGGGCAAGGCATGAACACTGAAGCTTTCTTT.